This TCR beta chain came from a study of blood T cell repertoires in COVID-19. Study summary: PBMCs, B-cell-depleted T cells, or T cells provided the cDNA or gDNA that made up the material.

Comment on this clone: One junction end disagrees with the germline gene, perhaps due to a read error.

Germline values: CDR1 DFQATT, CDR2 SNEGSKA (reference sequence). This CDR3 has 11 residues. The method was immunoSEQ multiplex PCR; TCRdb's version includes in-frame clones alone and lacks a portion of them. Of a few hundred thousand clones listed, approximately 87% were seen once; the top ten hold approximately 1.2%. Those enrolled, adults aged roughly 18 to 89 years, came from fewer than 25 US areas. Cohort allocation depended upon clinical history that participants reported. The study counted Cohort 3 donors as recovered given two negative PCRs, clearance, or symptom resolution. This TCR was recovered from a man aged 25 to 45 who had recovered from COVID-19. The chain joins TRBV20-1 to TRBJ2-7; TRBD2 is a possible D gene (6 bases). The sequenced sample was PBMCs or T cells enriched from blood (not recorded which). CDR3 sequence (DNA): TGCAGTGCTAGTCACGCCGGGACTGGACACTTC. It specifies CSASHAGTGHF.